This record covers a single T cell receptor (beta chain). CDR1 and CDR2 (germline): SGHVS, FNYEAQ. V was trimmed by 5 bases and J by 5 bases, leaving 10 bases between them. The CDR3 is 12 residues long. The sample originates from a study of CD8+ T cells in alopecia areata. RNA extraction and reverse transcription yielded cDNA as sequencing template. Sequenced by immunoSEQ multiplex PCR; TCRdb stores in-frame clones only, minus some. Counted here are fewer than 150,000 clones, roughly 82% occurring once; the ten biggest clones make up 20% to 30%. Treatment described: oral pan-JAK inhibitor, 5-10 mg twice daily.

The sequenced sample was CD8+ T cells sorted from blood, obtained at week 4, from a patient treated with tofacitinib. The clonotype was recovered from a human donor with alopecia areata. The chain employs TRBV7-6 and TRBJ2-7, with D possibly TRBD1 on 7 matching bases. In DNA form, the CDR3 reads TGTGCCAGCAGCGACAGGGAGGACGAGCAGTACTTC. Translated: CASSDREDEQYF.